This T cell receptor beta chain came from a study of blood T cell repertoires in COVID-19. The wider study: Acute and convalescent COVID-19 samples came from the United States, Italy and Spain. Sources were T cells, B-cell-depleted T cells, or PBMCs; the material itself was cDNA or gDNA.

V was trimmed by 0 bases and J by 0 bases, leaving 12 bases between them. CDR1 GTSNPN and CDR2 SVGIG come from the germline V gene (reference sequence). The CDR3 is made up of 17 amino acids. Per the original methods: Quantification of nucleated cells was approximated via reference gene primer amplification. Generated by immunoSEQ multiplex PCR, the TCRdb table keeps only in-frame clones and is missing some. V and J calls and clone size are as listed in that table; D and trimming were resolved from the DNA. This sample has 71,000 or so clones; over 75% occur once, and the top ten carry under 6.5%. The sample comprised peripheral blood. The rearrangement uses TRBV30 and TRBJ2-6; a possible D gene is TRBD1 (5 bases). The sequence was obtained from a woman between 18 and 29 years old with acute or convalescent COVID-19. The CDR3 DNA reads TGTGCCTGGAGTGTCGGAAGGACAAGCTCTGGGGCCAACGTCCTGACTTTC. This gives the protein CAWSVGRTSSGANVLTF.